Listed below are T cell receptor beta chains from one sample, sequenced in a study of shared clonotypes between healthy human individuals. Method: immunoSEQ multiplex PCR; TCRdb's copy keeps in-frame clones and lacks some. The profile shows 1,500,000 or so clones, roughly 96% of them singletons. Sequencing was performed on naive CD4+ T cells sorted from blood. These receptors came from a man aged 30 to 45 in good health. Both conserved end residues are part of each CDR3. The order of the fields is clone size, J gene, D gene, V gene, CDR3 protein, CDR3 DNA. The D gene is left open where the match is weak. The size entry is marked missing in some rows and otherwise reads once, few, many or a size class.

clone_size: .; j_call: TRBJ1-5; d_call: .; v_call: TRBV10-2; cdr3_aa: CASSEGSNQPQHF; cdr3_nt: TGCGCCAGCAGTGAGGGCAGCAATCAGCCCCAGCATTTT
clone_size: .; j_call: TRBJ2-3; d_call: TRBD2; v_call: TRBV5-1; cdr3_aa: CASSLQTSGGLSTDTQYF; cdr3_nt: TGCGCCAGCAGCCTTCAGACTAGCGGGGGCCTGTCCACAGATACGCAGTATTTT
clone_size: .; j_call: TRBJ2-5; d_call: .; v_call: TRBV9; cdr3_aa: CASSVADRGPRETQYF; cdr3_nt: TGTGCCAGCAGCGTAGCGGATAGGGGCCCCAGGGAGACCCAGTACTTC
clone_size: .; j_call: TRBJ1-1; d_call: .; v_call: TRBV6-1; cdr3_aa: CASTWGATGAFF; cdr3_nt: TGTGCCAGCACCTGGGGGGCCACTGGGGCTTTCTTT
clone_size: .; j_call: TRBJ2-2; d_call: TRBD1; v_call: TRBV6-6; cdr3_aa: CASTRTGAITGELFF; cdr3_nt: TGTGCCAGCACAAGGACAGGGGCTATCACCGGGGAGCTGTTTTTT
clone_size: .; j_call: TRBJ2-1; d_call: .; v_call: TRBV5-4; cdr3_aa: CASSGWRDANNEQFF; cdr3_nt: TGTGCCAGCAGCGGGTGGCGGGATGCGAACAATGAGCAGTTCTTC
clone_size: .; j_call: TRBJ1-2; d_call: .; v_call: TRBV7-9; cdr3_aa: CASSPDLLLYYGYTF; cdr3_nt: TGTGCCAGCAGCCCGGACCTACTTCTCTACTATGGCTACACCTTC
clone_size: .; j_call: TRBJ1-5; d_call: .; v_call: TRBV6-5; cdr3_aa: CASSYSSGGWPQHF; cdr3_nt: TGTGCCAGCAGTTACTCATCGGGGGGTTGGCCCCAGCATTTT
clone_size: .; j_call: TRBJ2-3; d_call: .; v_call: TRBV18; cdr3_aa: CASSPGRGTDTQYF; cdr3_nt: TGTGCCAGCTCACCAGGGAGAGGCACAGATACGCAGTATTTT
clone_size: .; j_call: TRBJ1-1; d_call: .; v_call: TRBV29-1; cdr3_aa: CSVAGQLNTEAFF; cdr3_nt: TGCAGCGTGGCGGGACAACTGAACACTGAAGCTTTCTTT
clone_size: .; j_call: TRBJ1-1; d_call: .; v_call: TRBV25-1; cdr3_aa: CASSEYGLRGGEAFF; cdr3_nt: TGTGCCAGCAGTGAATACGGACTGCGTGGGGGTGAAGCTTTCTTT
clone_size: .; j_call: TRBJ2-7; d_call: .; v_call: TRBV10-3; cdr3_aa: CAISRQDYEQYF; cdr3_nt: TGTGCCATCAGCCGACAGGACTACGAGCAGTACTTC
clone_size: .; j_call: TRBJ1-5; d_call: .; v_call: TRBV18; cdr3_aa: CASSGGHSNQPQHF; cdr3_nt: TGTGCCAGCTCTGGCGGACATAGCAATCAGCCCCAGCATTTT
clone_size: once; j_call: TRBJ2-7; d_call: TRBD2; v_call: TRBV11-1; cdr3_aa: CASSRRTSVSYEQYF; cdr3_nt: TGTGCCAGCAGTCGCCGGACTAGCGTTTCCTACGAGCAGTACTTC
clone_size: .; j_call: TRBJ2-1; d_call: .; v_call: TRBV18; cdr3_aa: CASSPPGGNEQFF; cdr3_nt: TGTGCCAGCTCACCACCAGGGGGAAATGAGCAGTTCTTC
clone_size: once; j_call: TRBJ2-3; d_call: TRBD2; v_call: TRBV5-6; cdr3_aa: CASSGWTSGRARWTDTQYF; cdr3_nt: TGTGCCAGCAGCGGATGGACTAGCGGGAGGGCCAGGTGGACAGATACGCAGTATTTT
clone_size: once; j_call: TRBJ2-1; d_call: TRBD2; v_call: TRBV27; cdr3_aa: CASSRPSGRSSYNEQFF; cdr3_nt: TGTGCCAGCAGTCGTCCTAGCGGGAGGAGCTCCTACAATGAGCAGTTCTTC
clone_size: .; j_call: TRBJ2-6; d_call: .; v_call: TRBV18; cdr3_aa: CASSPSGFSASGANVLTF; cdr3_nt: TGTGCCAGCTCACCATCGGGGTTTTCGGCCTCTGGGGCCAACGTCCTGACTTTC
clone_size: .; j_call: TRBJ2-3; d_call: TRBD2; v_call: TRBV25-1; cdr3_aa: CASSGNTGLAVTDTQYF; cdr3_nt: TGTGCCAGCAGTGGAAACACGGGACTAGCGGTAACAGATACGCAGTATTTT
clone_size: .; j_call: TRBJ1-1; d_call: TRBD1; v_call: TRBV7-8; cdr3_aa: CASSLRTGVLSTEAFF; cdr3_nt: TGTGCCAGCAGCTTAAGAACAGGGGTTTTAAGCACTGAAGCTTTCTTT
clone_size: .; j_call: TRBJ1-1; d_call: .; v_call: TRBV4-2; cdr3_aa: CASSQYPGNTEAFF; cdr3_nt: TGTGCCAGCAGCCAATACCCAGGGAACACTGAAGCTTTCTTT
clone_size: .; j_call: TRBJ1-1; d_call: .; v_call: TRBV7-2; cdr3_aa: CASSLRVRNTEAFF; cdr3_nt: TGTGCCAGCAGCTTACGGGTGAGGAACACTGAAGCTTTCTTT
clone_size: .; j_call: TRBJ1-5; d_call: .; v_call: TRBV7-2; cdr3_aa: CASSPRQGFQPQHF; cdr3_nt: TGTGCCAGCAGCCCGCGGCAGGGATTTCAGCCCCAGCATTTT
clone_size: .; j_call: TRBJ2-3; d_call: TRBD2; v_call: TRBV5-1; cdr3_aa: CASSLVLAGTDTQYF; cdr3_nt: TGCGCCAGCAGCTTGGTGCTAGCGGGCACAGATACGCAGTATTTT
clone_size: .; j_call: TRBJ2-4; d_call: .; v_call: TRBV14; cdr3_aa: CASSQRGAKNIQYF; cdr3_nt: TGTGCCAGCAGCCAGAGGGGAGCCAAAAACATTCAGTACTTC
clone_size: .; j_call: TRBJ2-1; d_call: .; v_call: TRBV5-1; cdr3_aa: CASSLEGNEQFF; cdr3_nt: TGCGCCAGCAGCTTGGAGGGCAATGAGCAGTTCTTC
clone_size: .; j_call: TRBJ2-1; d_call: TRBD2; v_call: TRBV13; cdr3_aa: CASSLAGTSHEQFF; cdr3_nt: TGTGCCAGCAGCTTAGCCGGGACTAGTCATGAGCAGTTCTTC
clone_size: once; j_call: TRBJ1-2; d_call: .; v_call: TRBV19; cdr3_aa: CASSPQRGYNYGYTF; cdr3_nt: TGTGCCAGTAGTCCCCAGAGGGGATATAACTATGGCTACACCTTC
clone_size: .; j_call: TRBJ2-3; d_call: TRBD2; v_call: TRBV11-3; cdr3_aa: CASSPSKRGAIF; cdr3_nt: TGTGCCAGCAGCCCATCTAAGCGGGGAGCCATTTTT
clone_size: once; j_call: TRBJ2-3; d_call: .; v_call: TRBV5-1; cdr3_aa: CASSSFSADTQYF; cdr3_nt: TGCGCCAGCAGCTCCTTTAGTGCAGATACGCAGTATTTT
clone_size: .; j_call: TRBJ2-5; d_call: .; v_call: TRBV5-4; cdr3_aa: CASSTQGRVETQYF; cdr3_nt: TGTGCCAGCAGCACTCAAGGGCGGGTGGAGACCCAGTACTTC
clone_size: .; j_call: TRBJ2-7; d_call: .; v_call: TRBV23-1; cdr3_aa: CASSQKKRGAYEQYF; cdr3_nt: TGCGCCAGCAGTCAGAAGAAGAGGGGAGCCTACGAGCAGTACTTC
clone_size: .; j_call: TRBJ2-1; d_call: .; v_call: TRBV30; cdr3_aa: CASRAYNEQFF; cdr3_nt: TGTGCCTCGAGGGCGTACAATGAGCAGTTCTTC
clone_size: .; j_call: TRBJ2-7; d_call: TRBD1; v_call: TRBV14; cdr3_aa: CASRPGQQNSYEQYF; cdr3_nt: TGTGCCAGCAGACCGGGACAGCAAAACTCCTACGAGCAGTACTTC
clone_size: .; j_call: TRBJ2-5; d_call: TRBD2; v_call: TRBV10-3; cdr3_aa: CAISDPAGGVQETQYF; cdr3_nt: TGTGCCATCAGTGACCCAGCGGGAGGAGTCCAAGAGACCCAGTACTTC
clone_size: .; j_call: TRBJ2-5; d_call: TRBD2; v_call: TRBV28; cdr3_aa: CASSLGRGQETQYF; cdr3_nt: TGTGCCAGCAGTTTAGGGCGGGGGCAAGAGACCCAGTACTTC
clone_size: once; j_call: TRBJ2-7; d_call: TRBD1; v_call: TRBV9; cdr3_aa: CASSATGDIYEQYF; cdr3_nt: TGTGCCAGCAGCGCTACAGGGGATATCTACGAGCAGTACTTC